This T cell receptor beta chain was found in a study of cytomegalovirus exposure and HLA in healthy donors. Whole-study context: Later analysis reported that the roughly 130 validation repertoires shared the platform of the approximately 670 first-cohort repertoires.

Study conclusions and caveats: It was 150 or so TCR beta chains that were listed as cytomegalovirus-associated. A few chains linked to CMV were shown in vitro to be specific for CMV antigens.

About this clone: The antigen is unknown.

CDR1 is MNHEY, CDR2 SMNVEV, per germline (reference sequence). The ends were cut back, 5 bases at V and 0 bases at J, with 17 bases in the middle. This CDR3 has 16 residues. Sequenced by immunoSEQ multiplex PCR; TCRdb stores in-frame clones only, minus some. The data contain more than 65,000 clones, about 95% of them singletons. Sequenced sample: PBMCs. The clonotype originates from a woman under 30 in good health and CMV-seronegative. V is TRBV27 and J is TRBJ2-7, with D perhaps TRBD2 (6 bases). The CDR3 region has the DNA TGTGCCAGCAGTAACCGGGACTTTTCCCTCTCCTACGAGCAGTACTTC. Translation gives CASSNRDFSLSYEQYF.